The 14 T cell receptor beta chains presented below share a single source sample, sequenced in a study of metastatic and nonmetastatic thyroid tumors. No patient had received any treatment before thyroid surgery. TCRdb re-called the PCR reads with MiXCR. The sample contains about 46,000 clones, approximately 26% of which appear only once. The sample comprised blood. The receptors come from a male donor with papillary thyroid cancer or a benign thyroid nodule (not recorded which). Some clones in this sample may be carry-over from other donors' samples.

Only one count was recorded for this clone. The chain employs TRBV30 and TRBJ1-1; D is undetermined. This CDR3 has 16 residues. Germline assignment: CDR1 GTSNPN and CDR2 SVGIG (reference sequence). V lost 5 bases and J lost 0, with 19 bases in between. The CDR3 spells CAWLGPNGVVNTEAFF. CDR3 nucleotide sequence: TGTGCCTGGTTAGGACCGAATGGGGTAGTGAACACTGAAGCTTTCTTT.

This clone came up a few times. The rearrangement uses TRBV12-3 or TRBV12-4 and TRBJ1-2, with D uncertain. CDR3 size: 11 residues. The ends were cut back, 6 bases at V and 5 bases at J, with 7 bases in the middle. The DNA of the CDR3 is TGTGCCAGCAGCAAGGAGTATGGCTACACCTTC. Translation gives CASSKEYGYTF.

The chain is built from TRBV20-1 and TRBJ1-1; tentative D call: TRBD1 (6 bases). CDR1 and CDR2 from the germline V gene are DFQATT and SNEGSKA (reference sequence). This CDR3 is 13 amino acids long. The CDR3: CRSGEQGNTEAFF. The CDR3 nucleotides are TGCAGGTCGGGTGAACAGGGTAACACTGAAGCTTTCTTT.

This clone ranks as medium-sized. The rearrangement uses TRBV3-1 and TRBJ1-2; D is perhaps TRBD1 (5 bases). CDR1 is LGHDT and CDR2 is YNNKEL in the germline V gene (reference sequence). V gave up 1 base and J gave up 5 bases, with 17 bases separating them. This CDR3 has 16 residues. The CDR3 spells CASSQGRTGLGYGYTF. CDR3 bases: TGTGCCAGCAGCCAAGGTCGGACGGGGCTGGGGTATGGCTACACCTTC.

This clone was detected ten times or more. The rearrangement uses TRBV7-8 and TRBJ2-3; 8 nucleotides align to TRBD1. The CDR3 loop spans 17 amino acids. Germline lookup yields CDR1 SGHVS and CDR2 FQNEAQ. After removal of 1 base from V and 2 bases from J, the junction contained 8 bases not matched to a gene. The CDR3, as DNA: TGTGCCAGCAGCTTAGGCGTGACAGGGGAGCCCACAGATACGCAGTATTTT. Protein: CASSLGVTGEPTDTQYF.

This chain joins TRBV30 and TRBJ1-3; D remains unclear. From germline, CDR1 is GTSNPN and CDR2 SVGIG (reference sequence). The CDR3 has 12 residues. V was trimmed by 0 bases and J by 4 bases, leaving 4 bases between them. The CDR3 loop is CAWSVPGNTIYF. In DNA form, the CDR3 reads TGTGCCTGGAGTGTACCCGGAAACACCATATATTTT. Using reference TRBV30 and TRBJ1-3 for the parts outside the CDR3, the full variable domain is SQTIHQWPATLVQPVGSPLSLECTVEGTSNPNLYWYRQAAGRGLQLLFYSVGIGQISSEVPQNLSASRPQDRQFILSSKKLLLSDSGFYLCAWSVPGNTIYFGEGSWLTVV.

The table lists this clone with a few counts. V usage is TRBV12-3 or TRBV12-4 and J usage is TRBJ1-2, with D perhaps TRBD1 (6 bases). The CDR3 runs 13 residues. V shed 5 bases and J shed 7 bases, with 14 bases lying between them. The CDR3 sequence is CASSPMSGVGYTF. The CDR3 nucleotides read TGTGCCAGCAGTCCTATGTCAGGGGTTGGCTACACCTTC.

This sequence joins TRBV4-2 and TRBJ2-3; D may be TRBD1 or TRBD2 (5 bases each). Germline lookup yields CDR1 LGHNA and CDR2 YNFKEQ. Trimming removed 6 bases at V and 3 bases at J, with 22 bases between. The length of the CDR3 is 17 residues. The CDR3 bases are TGTGCCAGCAGGCTGGGACCCACGGGGAAAGTGACAGATACGCAGTATTTT. Its translation: CASRLGPTGKVTDTQYF.

In this sample, this clone turned up once. The V and J genes are TRBV9 and TRBJ2-1, with D perhaps matching TRBD2 (5 bases). Germline V gene lookup returns CDR1 SGDLS and CDR2 YYNGEE. Trimming cost V 0 bases and J 3 bases, with 10 bases left between them. The CDR3 extends over 15 amino acids. CDR3 nucleotide sequence: TGTGCCAGCAGCGTAGACGAGGGCGGCTACAATGAGCAGTTCTTC. Its translation is CASSVDEGGYNEQFF.

A few counts support this clone. The sample carries other DNA sequences with the same CDR3. The gene calls are TRBV7-9 and TRBJ2-7, with D possibly called TRBD1 or TRBD2 (6 bases each). Trimming pared 1 base from V and 4 bases from J, leaving 11 bases between. Per germline, CDR1 SEHNR and CDR2 FQNEAQ (reference sequence). This CDR3 has 14 amino acids. Here the CDR3 DNA reads TGTGCCAGCAGCTTAGAGGGGGGTGGGTACGAGCAGTACTTC. It encodes CASSLEGGGYEQYF.

The chain carries TRBV3-1 and TRBJ1-1; 11 bases align to TRBD1. The CDR3 is made up of 15 amino acids. The germline V gene has CDR1 LGHDT and CDR2 YNNKEL (reference sequence). The ends lost 1 base at V and 6 bases at J; junction bases unmatched: 4. CDR3 loop: CASSQAGQGVAEAFF. For the CDR3, the DNA is TGTGCCAGCAGCCAAGCGGGACAGGGGGTCGCTGAAGCTTTCTTT.

There are a few counts of this clone. The chain carries TRBV19 and TRBJ2-2; D call uncertain. V was clipped by 5 bases and J by 0 bases, with 7 bases between them. This CDR3 has 14 amino acids. Germline CDR1 is LNHDA and CDR2 is SQIVND (reference sequence). The DNA for the CDR3 is TGTGCCAGTAGTGACACTCCGAACACCGGGGAGCTGTTTTTT. Its protein product is CASSDTPNTGELFF.

This clone was counted at least ten times. The chain links TRBV2 to TRBJ1-6, with D perhaps matching TRBD1 (5 bases). The CDR3 sequence is 14 residues long. V dropped 4 bases and J dropped 5 bases, with 9 bases sitting between them. Germline loops: CDR1 SNHLY, CDR2 FYNNEI. The DNA of the CDR3 is TGTGCCAGCAGTGGACAGATGAATAATTCACCCCTCCACTTT. It is translated as CASSGQMNNSPLHF.

This clone was found a few times. The chain couples TRBV10-1 to TRBJ2-7, with unresolved D. Trimming removed 0 bases at V and 7 bases at J, with 22 bases between. This CDR3 has 17 amino acids. Per germline, CDR1 WNHNN and CDR2 SYGVQD (reference sequence). The CDR3 sequence is CASSESTGSPEVREQYV. In DNA form, the CDR3 reads TGCGCCAGCAGTGAGTCGACGGGTTCTCCCGAGGTTCGGGAGCAGTACGTC.